The source of this TCR beta chain is a study of blood T cell repertoires in COVID-19. About the study: PBMCs, B-cell-depleted T cells, or T cells provided the cDNA or gDNA that made up the material.

Method: immunoSEQ multiplex PCR; TCRdb's copy keeps in-frame clones and lacks some. The sample has approximately 250,000 clones, roughly 85% seen once. Germline CDR1 is LGHNA and CDR2 is YSLEER. After removal of 1 base from V and 4 bases from J, the junction contained 10 bases not matched to a gene. CDR3 length equals 18 residues. This sequence joins TRBV4-3 and TRBJ2-3; 11 nucleotides align to TRBD2. The TCR was taken from a woman in her fifties or sixties with acute COVID-19. The sequenced sample consisted of PBMCs or T cells enriched from blood (not recorded which). The CDR3 region has the DNA TGCGCCAGCAGCCAAGGGCTAGCGGGGGGTGCCGTGGCAGATACGCAGTATTTT. Protein product: CASSQGLAGGAVADTQYF.